The clone carrying this T cell receptor beta chain occurred many times. Its antigen is undetermined. Unmatched junction bases numbered 10, after V lost 3 bases and J lost 3 bases. CDR1 SGHRS and CDR2 YFSETQ come from the germline V gene. The CDR3 runs to 16 residues. The source of the sample is a study of T-cell reconstitution after alpha-beta-depleted transplantation in children. Whole-study results and caveats: The origin of alpha-beta T cells about two months after transplant was reportedly several hundred expanded graft clones. There were some patients whose high TCRbeta diversity at day 60 came from surviving recipient T cells and thymic progenitors.

During its preparation, the TCRbeta library received unique molecular identifiers. TCRdb called the PCR reads again in MiXCR, with one record for every CDR3 protein. The table records over 450,000 distinct CDR3 sequences, 10% of them present only once. This chain links TRBV5-1 with TRBJ2-7; 9 nucleotides match TRBD1. This TCR derives from a child under 10 years old with inherited bone marrow failure, due to receive a stem cell transplant. The starting material was PBMCs, obtained before TCRalphabeta/CD19-depleted stem cell transplant. The CDR3 coding sequence is TGCGCCAGCAGCTGGGGTCGTCCGGGACAGGGCTACGAGCAGTACTTC. Residues: CASSWGRPGQGYEQYF.